This T cell receptor (beta chain) is from a study of blood T cells in healthy people across ages. Study-wide findings and caveats: Whereas aged donors had fewer naive CD4+ cells, long-lived donors had more of them and higher diversity. Age showed a roughly linear inverse relationship with TCR beta diversity per million T cells.

The length of the CDR3 is 13 residues. The V and J ends lost 6 bases and 10 bases respectively, with 16 bases between them. CDR1 is MNHNS, CDR2 SASEGT, per germline. Worth noting for this clonotype: Its antigen is still unknown.

The use of a sample-barcoded 5' primer and a J-beta primer mix characterized a second PCR of roughly 7 to 11 cycles. MiXCR, applied by TCRdb to the 5' RACE reads, yields one record per CDR3 protein. Counted here are approximately 880,000 distinct CDR3 sequences, about 48% occurring once; the ten biggest clones make up 13%. The V call is TRBV6-1, the J call TRBJ2-1; no clear D. This sequence was found in a man aged 25-45 years in good health. The source material was blood. The CDR3 spells CASRATMGGEQFF. The CDR3 region has the DNA TGTGCCAGCAGGGCAACAATGGGCGGAGAGCAGTTCTTC.